The subject of this entry is one TCR beta chain. This table comes from immunoSEQ multiplex PCR, and its TCRdb copy is limited to in-frame clones, with some not included. This table holds 25,000 to 30,000 clones, 87% found once. The CDR3 consists of 16 residues. The trim removed 3 bases at V and 5 bases at J, leaving 11 bases unmatched. In germline, CDR1 is SGHRS, CDR2 YFSETQ. The sample originates from a study of lymphopenia after photon versus proton radiotherapy. The sequencing here drew on peripheral blood, taken from a patient treated with photon-based radiotherapy. This clonotype was obtained from a man aged 50 to 59 with gastric cancer. V is TRBV5-1 and J is TRBJ2-3, with TRBD1 identical over 8 bases. The CDR3 reads CASSWGHNRGIDTQYF. The DNA for the CDR3 is TGCGCCAGCAGCTGGGGGCACAACAGGGGGATAGATACGCAGTATTTT.